The clone carrying this T cell receptor beta chain was counted a few times. Antigen: not known. TCRbeta library preparation incorporated unique molecular identifiers. Using its own MiXCR run on the PCR reads, TCRdb lists one record per CDR3 protein. The table includes around 6,100 distinct CDR3 sequences, 16% detected once. The sample comes from a study of T-cell reconstitution after alpha-beta-depleted transplantation in children. V shed 6 bases and J shed 5 bases, with 10 bases lying between them. The CDR3 has 12 amino acids. Germline CDR1 reads SGHTA; CDR2 reads FQGNSA. Study conclusions and caveats: TCRbeta diversity was high at day 60 in some patients (a result of surviving recipient T cells and thymic progenitors).

The sequenced sample was PBMCs, mostly from graft donor cells, obtained 60 days after TCRalphabeta/CD19-depleted stem cell transplant. The chain uses TRBV7-2 and TRBJ2-5; D assignment may be TRBD1 or TRBD2 (5 bases each). This receptor was taken from a male patient younger than 18 who had a stem cell transplant for acute myeloid leukemia, so the T cells may come from the graft donor. Written as DNA, the CDR3 is TGTGCCAGCAGATCGGGGCGGGAGACCCAGTACTTC. This encodes CASRSGRETQYF.